The 10 T cell receptor beta chains below come from one sample, sequenced in a study of blood T cell repertoires in COVID-19. Sequenced by immunoSEQ multiplex PCR; TCRdb stores in-frame clones only, minus some. This table has approximately 99,000 clones, 71% appearing once. Material for sequencing was peripheral blood. The receptors derive from a woman between 40 and 55 years old with acute or convalescent COVID-19.

The chain has TRBV30 and TRBJ2-5; D call uncertain. In germline, CDR1 is GTSNPN, CDR2 SVGIG (reference sequence). V dropped 0 bases and J dropped 2 bases, with 7 bases sitting between them. This CDR3 has 13 amino acids. The CDR3 DNA follows: TGTGCCTGGAGTGTTCTCCAGCAAGAGACCCAGTACTTC. Amino acid sequence: CAWSVLQQETQYF.

This chain links TRBV28 with TRBJ1-2; D uncertain. From germline, CDR1 is MDHEN and CDR2 SYDVKM. CDR3 length equals 13 residues. V lost 3 bases and J lost 2, with 7 bases in between. The DNA of the CDR3 is TGTGCCAGCAGTTTGAGGGTGAACTATGGCTACACCTTC. This translates into CASSLRVNYGYTF.

This clone was found a few times. J is TRBJ1-2 and V is TRBV4-3; 10 positions match TRBD1. This CDR3 has 15 amino acids. Germline V lookup: CDR1 LGHNA, CDR2 YSLEER. Trimming took 4 bases from V and 5 from J; bases not matched to a gene: 7. The CDR3 nucleotides are TGCGCCAGCAGCCTCCGGACAGGGGGTGAATATGGCTACACCTTC. Translation gives CASSLRTGGEYGYTF.

The chain is built from TRBV24-1 and TRBJ2-1, with D possibly TRBD1 on 6 matching bases. The CDR3 totals 17 residues. CDR1 is KGHDR and CDR2 is SFDVKD in the germline V gene. V was cut by 4 bases and J by 2 bases, with 17 bases left in between. CDR3 bases: TGTGCCACCAGTGACCCGTCCTCTTGGACAGCCTACAATGAGCAGTTCTTC. Its translation is CATSDPSSWTAYNEQFF.

As DNA, the CDR3 is TGTGCCATCAGTGGCGGGAACAATGAGCAGTTCTTC. Translation gives CAISGGNNEQFF. The gene calls are TRBV10-3 and TRBJ2-1, with a possible D match to TRBD2 (6 bases). V lost 4 bases, J lost 5 bases, and 6 bases lay in between. CDR1 and CDR2 from the germline V gene are ENHRY and SYGVKD. This CDR3 has 12 residues.

The rearrangement joins TRBV7-2 to TRBJ2-3; tentative D call: TRBD2 (7 bases). The CDR3 has 18 residues. V was shortened by 2 bases and J by 2 bases, with 20 bases between the two germline ends. CDR1 is SGHTA and CDR2 is FQGNSA in the germline V gene. CDR3 DNA: TGTGCCAGCAGCTTAAACCCGCCCCGGGGGGCCAACACAGATACGCAGTATTTT. Its translation is CASSLNPPRGANTDTQYF.

The table lists this clone with a few counts. V and J are TRBV29-1 and TRBJ1-1; no definite D call. CDR1 and CDR2 (germline): SQVTM, ANQGSEA. This CDR3 has 14 amino acids. V lost 3 bases, J lost 0 bases, and 11 bases lay in between. In nucleotides, the CDR3 is TGCAGCGTTGATCTGGAGAGCATGAACACTGAAGCTTTCTTT. Translation gives CSVDLESMNTEAFF.

The chain uses TRBV5-6 and TRBJ1-1; a possible D gene is TRBD1 (6 bases). Germline CDR1 and CDR2: SGHDT and YYEEEE. V was shortened by 3 bases and J by 6 bases, with 12 bases between the two germline ends. The CDR3 extends over 13 amino acids. The CDR3 DNA follows: TGTGCCAGCAGCTCAGACAGGATCTCTGAAGCTTTCTTT. This translates into CASSSDRISEAFF.

This clone was recorded a few times. The V and J genes are TRBV28 and TRBJ1-1; 7 bases map to TRBD1. The germline V gene encodes CDR1 MDHEN and CDR2 SYDVKM. The CDR3 is 13 amino acids. V gave up 7 bases and J gave up 1 base; unmatched junction bases: 3. The CDR3 coding sequence is TGTGCCAGCAAGGGGGCGAAGAACACTGAAGCTTTCTTT. Protein sequence: CASKGAKNTEAFF.

The CDR3 protein is CASSQETRSTREQYF. CDR3 in DNA: TGCGCCAGCAGCCAAGAGACCAGAAGCACGAGGGAGCAGTACTTC. V usage is TRBV4-1 and J usage is TRBJ2-7; D not certain. Germline loops: CDR1 MGHRA, CDR2 YSYEKL. The CDR3 loop spans 15 amino acids. Trimming pared 0 bases from V and 7 bases from J, leaving 16 bases between.